Listed here are 10 T cell receptor beta chains from one sample, sequenced in a study of T-cell reconstitution after alpha-beta-depleted transplantation in children. As it was prepared, the TCRbeta library received unique molecular identifiers. TCRdb processed the PCR reads anew with MiXCR; each CDR3 protein has one entry. The sample carries hundreds of thousands of distinct CDR3 sequences, around 13% recorded once. Sequenced material: PBMCs, taken before TCRalphabeta/CD19-depleted stem cell transplant. These TCRs come from a girl aged 2-10 years with congenital amegakaryocytic thrombocytopenia, due to receive a stem cell transplant.

This clonotype was observed at least ten times. The J gene is TRBJ2-1, the V gene TRBV20-1; D call uncertain. V was trimmed by 0 bases and J by 4 bases, leaving 7 bases between them. Per germline, CDR1 DFQATT and CDR2 SNEGSKA (reference sequence). This CDR3 spans 13 amino acids. CDR3 sequence (DNA): TGCAGTGCTAGAGATCAAGTTTACAATGAGCAGTTCTTC. It encodes CSARDQVYNEQFF.

This clonotype has just a few counts. The chain uses TRBV5-1 and TRBJ2-3; D ambiguous. There are 17 residues in the CDR3. Trimming pared 2 bases from V and 0 bases from J, leaving 16 bases between. From germline, CDR1 is SGHRS and CDR2 YFSETQ. The DNA for the CDR3 is TGCGCCAGCAGCTTCCCAGCCTTTACCACTAGCACAGATACGCAGTATTTT. It specifies CASSFPAFTTSTDTQYF.

This clonotype was observed a few times. This chain uses TRBV25-1 with TRBJ2-1; D unclear. There are 13 residues in the CDR3. Germline V gene lookup returns CDR1 MGHDK and CDR2 SYGVNS. Trimming took off 10 bases at V and 4 bases at J, with 14 bases between the two ends. The CDR3, as DNA: TGTGCCACCCGTGAACAGTTGTACAATGAGCAGTTCTTC. Translation gives CATREQLYNEQFF.

A few counts support this clonotype. V and J are TRBV11-2 and TRBJ1-2; no definite D call. The CDR3 is made up of 13 amino acids. Deletions cut 5 bases from V and 8 bases from J, with 15 bases between. Per germline, CDR1 SGHAT and CDR2 FQNNGV. DNA for the CDR3: TGTGCCAGCAGCAGGACCGCCGGGCGGGGCTACACCTTC. It yields the protein CASSRTAGRGYTF.

This clonotype has ten or more counts. This chain links TRBV20-1 with TRBJ2-1, with a possible D match to TRBD1 (6 bases). CDR1 and CDR2 from the germline V gene are DFQATT and SNEGSKA (reference sequence). Between the trimmed V and J ends, which lost 6 bases and 8 bases, there was a span of 26 bases. There are 16 residues in the CDR3. The CDR3, as DNA: TGCAGTGCCTACCCCCCTGCCTGGGACAAACCCTATGAGCAGTTCTTC. Translation gives CSAYPPAWDKPYEQFF.

This clonotype was detected only a few times. The chain uses TRBV30 and TRBJ1-2; the D is unclear. CDR1 and CDR2 from the germline V gene are GTSNPN and SVGIG (reference sequence). Trimming took 3 bases from V and 6 from J, leaving 20 bases between them. The CDR3 extends over 15 amino acids. The CDR3 loop reads CAWSPLLGGWDGYTF. DNA for the CDR3: TGTGCCTGGAGCCCGCTCCTGGGAGGTTGGGATGGCTACACCTTC.

This clonotype was picked up many times. The rearrangement uses TRBV7-6 and TRBJ2-1, with 7 bases fitting TRBD2. The CDR3 runs to 17 residues. The J segment lost 0 bases and the V segment lost 4 bases, leaving 9 bases of the junction unmatched. CDR1 and CDR2 from the germline V gene are SGHVS and FNYEAQ. The chain's CDR3 is CASSSHTAGSSYNEQFF. CDR3 in DNA: TGTGCCAGCAGCTCCCATACAGCGGGAAGCTCCTACAATGAGCAGTTCTTC.

V gene TRBV5-5 combines with J gene TRBJ2-5; D is unresolved. The germline V gene encodes CDR1 SGHKS and CDR2 YYEKEE (reference sequence). V lost 5 bases to trimming and J lost 6 bases, with 8 bases between them. The CDR3 extends over 11 amino acids. The CDR3 spells CASSNQQTQYF. The CDR3 DNA follows: TGTGCCAGCAGTAATCAGCAGACCCAGTACTTC.

In this sample, this clonotype turned up many times. The chain combines TRBV29-1 with TRBJ1-1, with 9 bases aligning to TRBD1. This CDR3 has 13 amino acids. V lost 7 bases, J lost 1 base, and 4 bases stayed unmatched. Germline V gene data show CDR1 as SQVTM and CDR2 as ANQGSEA. The DNA of the CDR3 is TGCAGCGGAGACAGGGGGGCGAACACTGAAGCTTTCTTT. This encodes CSGDRGANTEAFF. The whole variable domain, filled in from reference TRBV29-1 and TRBJ1-1, reads SAVISQKPSRDICQRGTSLTIQCQVDSQVTMMFWYRQQPGQSLTLIATANQGSEATYESGFVIDKFPISRPNLTFSTLTVSNMSPEDSSIYLCSGDRGANTEAFFGQGTRLTVV.

The chain is built from TRBV11-2 and TRBJ2-1, with 11 positions matching TRBD2. Germline lookup yields CDR1 SGHAT and CDR2 FQNNGV. This CDR3 has 14 residues. The trim removed 7 bases at V and 8 bases at J, leaving 7 bases unmatched. In DNA form, the CDR3 reads TGTGCCAGCATCCCAACGGGACTAGCGGATGAGCAGTTCTTC. Its translation is CASIPTGLADEQFF. The full variable domain, in which reference TRBV11-2 and TRBJ2-1 provide the parts outside the CDR3, is EAGVAQSPRYKIIEKRQSVAFWCNPISGHATLYWYQQILGQGPKLLIQFQNNGVVDDSQLPKDRFSAERLKGVDSTLKIQPAKLEDSAVYLCASIPTGLADEQFFGPGTRLTVL.